This TCR beta chain was sequenced for a study of read filtering for tumor transcriptome and immune sequencing. Study-wide context: DNase treatment preceded whole-transcriptome library preparation. TCR-mapped reads were about 3.5 to 10.27 million with IR-seq versus roughly 85 to 1,400 with RNA-seq.

Molecular barcoded adaptors covering alpha/delta and beta/gamma chains were used on around 370 ng RNA. TCRdb ran MiXCR on the reads and lists one entry per CDR3 protein. The sample contains thousands of distinct CDR3 sequences, more than 15% of which appear only once. Germline lookup yields CDR1 LNHDA and CDR2 SQIVND (reference sequence). There are 13 residues in the CDR3. V was pared by 4 bases and J by 10 bases, with 7 bases of the junction left unmatched. This clonotype has more than one count but fewer than ten. Sampling of bone marrow took place during active disease in every patient. The sample comprised a population of CD138-negative cells sorted from bone marrow. The receptor comes from a donor at least 40 years old with multiple myeloma. This sequence joins TRBV19 and TRBJ2-1, with 7 bases identical to TRBD2. This CDR3 is CASSSGGGAEQFF. The CDR3 DNA reads TGTGCCAGTAGTAGCGGGGGTGGTGCGGAGCAGTTCTTC.